The clone carrying this TCR beta chain was seen more than once but under ten times. Its antigen is not known. The CDR3 consists of 16 residues. With 3 bases clipped from V and 2 bases from J, the junction kept 6 bases outside the gene matches. Looked up from germline, CDR1 is KGHDR and CDR2 is SFDVKD. The authors produced TCR alpha and TCR beta cDNA libraries with sample barcodes and UMIs by 5'RACE using constant-segment primers. Using its own MiXCR run on the 5' RACE reads, TCRdb lists one record per CDR3 protein. The data hold roughly 260,000 distinct CDR3 sequences, with about 16% observed a single time. This sample was taken from a study of T-cell memory formation after mild COVID-19. Whole-study results and caveats: Day 15 to 85 contracting clones showed balanced CD4/CD8; day 15 to 37 expanders favored CD4+.

The V and J genes are TRBV24-1 and TRBJ2-1, with TRBD1 matching 7 bases. The TCR comes from a man younger than 35 who had mild COVID-19 (a few samples of this study predate the infection). Cell type and time point are not known. Sequencing was carried out using PBMCs or a T cell subset sorted from them (not recorded which). Here the CDR3 reads CATSDNRDSTYNEQFF. In DNA, the CDR3 is TGTGCCACCAGTGATAACCGGGACAGTACCTACAATGAGCAGTTCTTC.